This entry lists 28 T cell receptor beta chains sequenced from one sample in a study of T cell repertoires in cytomegalovirus infection. TCRdb redid the calling of the reads with MiXCR, one entry per CDR3 protein. The sample has 85,000 to 130,000 distinct CDR3 sequences; around 22% are singletons. Sequencing input: CD8+ T cells from PBMCs. Receptor source: a human donor in good health (CMV status not recorded). Some clones in this sample may be carry-over from other donors' samples.

This clonotype has just a few counts. The chain couples TRBV7-9 to TRBJ2-2, with D possibly being TRBD1 (6 bases). Trimming took 8 bases from V and 6 from J, leaving 22 bases between them. CDR3 size: 16 residues. The germline V gene has CDR1 SEHNR and CDR2 FQNEAQ (reference sequence). The CDR3 DNA reads TGTGCCAGCTTTAATCCCGACAGATGGGGGCCCGGGGAGCTGTTTTTT. This translates into CASFNPDRWGPGELFF.

This clonotype has only a few counts. The chain recombines TRBV27 with TRBJ2-5; D is possibly TRBD1 or TRBD2 (6 bases each). Trimming took 8 bases from V and 7 from J, leaving 14 bases between them. The CDR3 runs to 12 residues. CDR1 and CDR2 (germline): MNHEY, SMNVEV (reference sequence). For the CDR3, the DNA is TGTGCCAGCGGAGGGGGTTCCGGGACCCAGTACTTC. Its protein is CASGGGSGTQYF.

At least ten counts were recorded for this clonotype. This chain uses TRBV12-3 or TRBV12-4 with TRBJ1-1; D is unclear. V gave up 1 base and J gave up 8 bases, with 5 bases separating them. The CDR3 spans 11 residues. As DNA, the CDR3 is TGTGCCAGCAGTTTAGGGAGGGAAGCTTTCTTT. It yields the protein CASSLGREAFF.

This clonotype was counted a few times. This rearrangement joins TRBV10-2 to TRBJ2-1, with a weak D call TRBD1 (6 bases). The germline gives CDR1 WSHSY, CDR2 SAAADI. Trimming shortened V by 3 bases and J by 11 bases, and 23 bases separated the two germline ends. The length of the CDR3 is 16 residues. The CDR3 protein is CASSDPDRQAPMKQFF. The CDR3, as DNA: TGCGCCAGCAGTGATCCAGACAGGCAGGCTCCAATGAAGCAGTTCTTC.

The sample holds many counts of this clonotype. This chain uses TRBV11-1 with TRBJ1-1, with no clear D. V was trimmed by 3 bases and J by 0 bases, leaving 5 bases between them. Per germline, CDR1 SGHAT and CDR2 FQDESV (reference sequence). The length of the CDR3 is 13 residues. The CDR3 DNA reads as TGTGCCAGCAGCTTTAGTGTGAACACTGAAGCTTTCTTT. This gives the protein CASSFSVNTEAFF.

V is TRBV29-1 and J is TRBJ2-3; 11 positions match TRBD2. The germline CDR1 and CDR2 sequences are SQVTM and ANQGSEA. This CDR3 comprises 18 residues. V shed 0 bases and J 0 bases; nucleotides not matched to a gene: 8. CDR3 DNA sequence: TGCAGCGTTGAAGATGTCACTAGCGGGAGTCCCAGCACAGATACGCAGTATTTT. It codes for CSVEDVTSGSPSTDTQYF.

This clonotype came up a few times. The V call is TRBV6-2 or TRBV6-3, the J call TRBJ2-1, with D perhaps matching TRBD2 (5 bases). CDR3 length: 16 residues. The germline V gene encodes CDR1 MNHEY and CDR2 SVGEGT. V was trimmed by 2 bases and J by 0 bases, leaving 11 bases between them. The CDR3 here is CASSYPPGFSYNEQFF. The DNA of the CDR3 is TGTGCCAGCAGTTACCCCCCGGGATTCTCCTACAATGAGCAGTTCTTC.

This rearrangement joins TRBV13 to TRBJ2-3, with D unclear. Looked up from germline, CDR1 is PRHDT and CDR2 is FYEKMQ (reference sequence). The CDR3 consists of 16 residues. Trimming took 0 bases from V and 9 from J, leaving 19 bases between them. CDR3 protein: CASSLGLGPSGVTQYF. CDR3 in DNA: TGTGCCAGCAGCTTAGGCCTTGGGCCGTCAGGTGTAACGCAGTATTTT.

The V call is TRBV20-1, the J call TRBJ2-7, with D unclear. The CDR3 spans 15 residues. From germline, CDR1 is DFQATT and CDR2 SNEGSKA (reference sequence). Trimming took off 1 base at V and 2 bases at J, with 15 bases between the two ends. For the CDR3, the DNA is TGCAGTGCTAGAGCCCCGGTGGATCTCCCCTACGAGCAGTACTTC. This gives the protein CSARAPVDLPYEQYF.

This clonotype came up a few times. The chain links TRBV23-1 to TRBJ2-7; TRBD2 agrees at 7 bases. TRBV23-1 is filed as an ORF, its function uncertain. The CDR3 is 15 amino acids. V was clipped by 9 bases and J by 2 bases; unmatched bases: 13. The CDR3 DNA reads TGCGCCAGTGAGTCTGTAGCGGGCCCAGCCTACGAGCAGTACTTC. Its protein product is CASESVAGPAYEQYF.

This chain links TRBV14 with TRBJ1-6; no reliable D call. V was clipped by 3 bases and J by 14 bases, with 11 bases between them. The CDR3 is 12 residues long. The germline gives CDR1 SGHDN, CDR2 FVKESK. The CDR3 DNA reads TGTGCCAGCAGCCAGCCCCCTGAGTCCCTCCACTTT. It codes for CASSQPPESLHF.

The chain recombines TRBV13 with TRBJ2-2, with no clear D. The CDR3 has 13 residues. The V end lost 3 bases, the J end lost 7 bases, and 9 bases lay between the germline ends. Germline V gene data show CDR1 as PRHDT and CDR2 as FYEKMQ (reference sequence). CDR3: CASSFTSSGELFF. DNA of the CDR3: TGTGCCAGCAGCTTCACGAGCAGCGGGGAGCTGTTTTTT.

CDR3 sequence (DNA): TGTGCCAGCAGCCCCCAACAGGGGGCAGGTGAGCAGTACTTC. Amino acid sequence: CASSPQQGAGEQYF. This chain joins TRBV7-6 and TRBJ2-7; 9 bases fit TRBD1. After removal of 5 bases from V and 7 bases from J, the junction contained 9 bases not matched to a gene. This CDR3 region has 14 residues. CDR1 and CDR2 from the germline V gene are SGHVS and FNYEAQ.

This clonotype was seen many times. The chain uses TRBV7-8 and TRBJ1-2; D gene unclear. The CDR3 sequence is 15 residues long. The germline V and J ends were trimmed by 5 bases and 8 bases, with 21 bases remaining between them. Germline CDR1 reads SGHVS; CDR2 reads FQNEAQ. The CDR3 nucleotides read TGTGCCAGCAGCCCACCGGGAGGGCGAGCTGGGGGCTACACCTTC. Translating it yields CASSPPGGRAGGYTF.

The chain is built from TRBV7-8 and TRBJ2-2; possible D gene TRBD2, 6 bases. This CDR3 is 15 amino acids long. CDR1 is SGHVS, CDR2 FQNEAQ, per germline. V was cut by 2 bases and J by 6 bases, with 13 bases left in between. CDR3: CASSLRLGRAGELFF. The CDR3, as DNA: TGTGCCAGCAGCTTAAGACTAGGAAGGGCCGGGGAGCTGTTTTTT.

The chain is built from TRBV25-1 and TRBJ1-6; D unclear. The germline V and J ends were trimmed by 1 base and 10 bases, with 8 bases remaining between them. The germline V gene encodes CDR1 MGHDK and CDR2 SYGVNS. CDR3 length: 13 amino acids. CDR3 loop: CASSEWTYSPLHF. The DNA of the CDR3 is TGTGCCAGCAGTGAATGGACGTACTCACCCCTCCACTTT.

The table lists this clonotype with a few counts. The chain recombines TRBV9 with TRBJ1-1, with D unclear. The V end was cut by 4 bases, the J end by 8 bases, with 12 bases between. The CDR3 is made up of 12 amino acids. Germline V gene lookup returns CDR1 SGDLS and CDR2 YYNGEE. CDR3 sequence: CASSPRTGEAFF. As DNA, the CDR3 is TGTGCCAGCAGCCCCCGAACCGGGGAAGCTTTCTTT.

This chain joins TRBV7-8 and TRBJ2-1; TRBD2 matches at 7 bases. The trim removed 1 base at V and 8 bases at J, leaving 2 bases unmatched. This CDR3 region has 13 residues. Germline CDR1 reads SGHVS; CDR2 reads FQNEAQ. The CDR3 bases are TGTGCCAGCAGCTTAGGGGGAGGGGATGAGCAGTTCTTC. Its protein product is CASSLGGGDEQFF. The variable domain in full, with the rest retrieved from reference TRBV7-8 and TRBJ2-1, is GAGVSQSPRYKVAKRGQDVALRCDPISGHVSLFWYQQALGQGPEFLTYFQNEAQLDKSGLPSDRFFAERPEGSVSTLKIQRTQQEDSAVYLCASSLGGGDEQFFGPGTRLTVL.

Concerning this clonotype itself: It may be a read error: a sequence one base away is much more abundant. The V gene is TRBV7-4, the J gene TRBJ2-7; no clear D. The CDR3 runs to 15 residues. Germline CDR1 SGHVT, CDR2 SQSDAQ. CDR3 residues: CAGSSRLDGTYEQYF. The CDR3 DNA reads as TGTGCCGGCAGTTCGCGGCTGGACGGAACCTACGAGCAGTACTTC. Based on the CDR3 plus reference TRBV7-4 and TRBJ2-7, the full variable domain is GAGVSQSPRYKVAKRGRDVALRCDSISGHVTLYWYRQTLGQGSEVLTYSQSDAQRDKSGRPSGRFSAERPERSVSTLKIQRTEQGDSAVYLCAGSSRLDGTYEQYFGPGTRLTVT.

This clonotype came up many times. The gene calls are TRBV5-4 and TRBJ2-7, with TRBD1 identical over 7 bases. CDR3 length equals 14 residues. Per germline, CDR1 SGHNT and CDR2 YYREEE (reference sequence). After removal of 2 bases from V and 3 bases from J, the junction contained 5 bases not matched to a gene. The CDR3 sequence is CASSFTGTDYEQYF. CDR3 nucleotide sequence: TGTGCCAGCAGCTTTACCGGGACAGACTACGAGCAGTACTTC.

This clonotype was picked up many times. V and J are TRBV7-8 and TRBJ2-7; 8 bases map to TRBD1. J gave up 2 bases and V 1 base, and 1 base lay outside the gene matches. Per germline, CDR1 SGHVS and CDR2 FQNEAQ. The CDR3 loop spans 14 amino acids. CDR3 amino acids: CASSLVGQAYEQYF. Here the CDR3 DNA reads TGTGCCAGCAGCTTAGTGGGACAGGCCTACGAGCAGTACTTC.

The CDR3 sequence is CASSRRGSDYEQYF. The CDR3 DNA follows: TGTGCCAGCAGCCGACGGGGAAGCGACTACGAGCAGTACTTC. The rearrangement uses TRBV27 and TRBJ2-7; a weak D match, TRBD2 (5 bases). CDR1 MNHEY and CDR2 SMNVEV come from the germline V gene (reference sequence). CDR3 size: 14 residues. Trimming stripped 6 bases from V and 3 bases from J, with 15 bases between.

In this sample, this clonotype turned up many times. This chain connects TRBV7-8 to TRBJ2-3; D call uncertain. The CDR3 covers 15 residues. V lost 4 bases to trimming and J lost 5 bases, with 16 bases between them. Germline CDR1 and CDR2: SGHVS and FQNEAQ. CDR3 sequence (DNA): TGTGCCAGCAGCTCCGGACCGACCACCGTAGATACGCAGTATTTT. Residues: CASSSGPTTVDTQYF.

This clonotype was counted only a few times. The chain joins TRBV7-2 to TRBJ2-1; TRBD2 matches at 10 bases. Trimming at V came to 4 bases and at J to 5 bases, leaving 5 bases not matched to a gene. The CDR3 has 15 residues. Per germline, CDR1 SGHTA and CDR2 FQGNSA. The CDR3: CASSYSGGPNNEQFF. The CDR3 coding sequence is TGTGCCAGCAGCTATAGCGGGGGGCCAAACAATGAGCAGTTCTTC. The variable domain in full, with the rest retrieved from reference TRBV7-2 and TRBJ2-1, is GAGVSQSPSNKVTEKGKDVELRCDPISGHTALYWYRQSLGQGLEFLIYFQGNSAPDKSGLPSDRFSAERTGGSVSTLTIQRTQQEDSAVYLCASSYSGGPNNEQFFGPGTRLTVL.

This chain joins TRBV20-1 and TRBJ2-7; 11 nucleotides line up with TRBD2. Trimming took 4 bases from V and 0 from J; bases not matched to a gene: 8. CDR1 is DFQATT, CDR2 SNEGSKA, per germline (reference sequence). CDR3 size: 16 residues. Written as DNA, the CDR3 is TGCAGTGCTACAAGGACTAGCGGGCTTAGCTCCTACGAGCAGTACTTC. It yields the protein CSATRTSGLSSYEQYF.

This clonotype was observed a handful of times. The chain employs TRBV4-1 and TRBJ2-5; a weak D match, TRBD2 (5 bases). The length of the CDR3 is 15 residues. V was pared by 4 bases and J by 5 bases, with 17 bases between. Germline V gene sequence: CDR1 MGHRA, CDR2 YSYEKL. CDR3 coding DNA: TGCGCCAGCAGCCCGGGGTGGCTGAATAAGGAGACCCAGTACTTC. Its protein product is CASSPGWLNKETQYF.

This clonotype was found many times. The chain's CDR3 is CASSPPTTGYQETQYF. CDR3 DNA: TGTGCCAGCAGCCCCCCGACGACAGGGTACCAAGAGACCCAGTACTTC. The chain employs TRBV11-2 and TRBJ2-5; 7 nucleotides agree with TRBD1. CDR3 size: 16 residues. V lost 5 bases to trimming and J lost 0 bases; unmatched junction nucleotides: 9. Germline V gives CDR1 SGHAT, CDR2 FQNNGV.

This clonotype was detected only a few times. The V and J genes are TRBV29-1 and TRBJ2-3, with TRBD2 matching over 10 bases. V shed 2 bases, J shed 6 bases, and the junction held 11 bases outside the gene matches. The CDR3 extends over 16 amino acids. Germline CDR1 reads SQVTM; CDR2 reads ANQGSEA. CDR3 protein: CSVESEREGWADTQYF. CDR3 DNA sequence: TGCAGCGTTGAATCCGAGCGGGAGGGATGGGCGGATACGCAGTATTTT.